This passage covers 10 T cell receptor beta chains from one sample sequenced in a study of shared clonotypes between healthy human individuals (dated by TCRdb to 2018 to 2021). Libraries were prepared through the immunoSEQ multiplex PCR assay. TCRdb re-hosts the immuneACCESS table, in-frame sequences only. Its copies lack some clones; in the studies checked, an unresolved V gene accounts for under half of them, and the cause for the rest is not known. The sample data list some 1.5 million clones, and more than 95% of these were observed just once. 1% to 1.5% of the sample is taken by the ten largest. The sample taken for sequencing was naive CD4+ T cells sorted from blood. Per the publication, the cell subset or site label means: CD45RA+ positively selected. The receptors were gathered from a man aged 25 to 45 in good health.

CDR3: CASSARDRGFDEQFF. CDR3 sequence (DNA): TGTGCCAGCAGCGCAAGGGACCGGGGCTTCGATGAGCAGTTCTTC. V and J are TRBV9 and TRBJ2-1; D possibly matches TRBD1 or TRBD2 (5 bases each). This CDR3 is 15 amino acids long. Between the trimmed V and J ends, which lost 3 bases and 8 bases, there was a span of 18 bases. The germline V gene has CDR1 SGDLS and CDR2 YYNGEE.

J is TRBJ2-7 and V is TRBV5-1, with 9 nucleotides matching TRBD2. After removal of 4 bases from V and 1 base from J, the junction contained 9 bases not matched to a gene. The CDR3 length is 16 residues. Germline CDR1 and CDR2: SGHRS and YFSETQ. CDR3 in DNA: TGCGCCAGCAGCGACTCAGCGGGAGGCCCTTCCTACGAGCAGTACTTC. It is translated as CASSDSAGGPSYEQYF.

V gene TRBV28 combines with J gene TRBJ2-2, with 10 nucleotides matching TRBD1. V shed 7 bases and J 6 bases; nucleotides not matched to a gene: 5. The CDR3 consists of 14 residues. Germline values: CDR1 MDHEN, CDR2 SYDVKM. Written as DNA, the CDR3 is TGTGCCAGCAAAAGACAGGGGGCGCCCGGGGAGCTGTTTTTT. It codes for CASKRQGAPGELFF.

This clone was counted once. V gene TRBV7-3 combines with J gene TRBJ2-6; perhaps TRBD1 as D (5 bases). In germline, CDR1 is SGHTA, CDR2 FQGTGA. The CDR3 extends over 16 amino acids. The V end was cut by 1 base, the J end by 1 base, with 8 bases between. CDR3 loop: CASSLIGVSGANVLTF. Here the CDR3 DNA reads TGTGCCAGCAGCTTAATAGGGGTGTCTGGGGCCAACGTCCTGACTTTC. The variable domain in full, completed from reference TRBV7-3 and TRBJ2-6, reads GAGVSQTPSNKVTEKGKYVELRCDPISGHTALYWYRQSLGQGPEFLIYFQGTGAADDSGLPNDRFFAVRPEGSVSTLKIQRTERGDSAVYLCASSLIGVSGANVLTFGAGSRLTVL.

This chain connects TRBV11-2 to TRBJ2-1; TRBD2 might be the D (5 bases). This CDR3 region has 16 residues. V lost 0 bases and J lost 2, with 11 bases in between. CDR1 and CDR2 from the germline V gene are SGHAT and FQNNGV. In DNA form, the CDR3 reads TGTGCCAGCAGCTTAGATTCCAGCGGTACCTACAATGAGCAGTTCTTC. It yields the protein CASSLDSSGTYNEQFF.

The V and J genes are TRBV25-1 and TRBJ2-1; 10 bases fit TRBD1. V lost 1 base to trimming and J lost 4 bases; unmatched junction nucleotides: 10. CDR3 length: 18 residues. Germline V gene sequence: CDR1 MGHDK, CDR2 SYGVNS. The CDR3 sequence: CASSELSTGTGDYNEQFF. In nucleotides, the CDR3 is TGTGCCAGCAGTGAATTGTCCACCGGGACAGGGGATTACAATGAGCAGTTCTTC.

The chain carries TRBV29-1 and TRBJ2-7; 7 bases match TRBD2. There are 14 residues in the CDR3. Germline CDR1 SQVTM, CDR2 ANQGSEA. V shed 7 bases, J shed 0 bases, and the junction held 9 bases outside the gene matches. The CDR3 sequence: CSARGVAGSYEQYF. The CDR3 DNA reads TGCAGCGCCCGGGGGGTAGCGGGCTCCTACGAGCAGTACTTC.

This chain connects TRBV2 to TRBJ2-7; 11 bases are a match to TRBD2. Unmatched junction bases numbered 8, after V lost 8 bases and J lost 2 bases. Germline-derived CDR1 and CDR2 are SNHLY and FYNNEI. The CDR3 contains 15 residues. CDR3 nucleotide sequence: TGTGCCAGCGCCCTTACTAGCGGGAGAACCTACGAGCAGTACTTC. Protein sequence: CASALTSGRTYEQYF.

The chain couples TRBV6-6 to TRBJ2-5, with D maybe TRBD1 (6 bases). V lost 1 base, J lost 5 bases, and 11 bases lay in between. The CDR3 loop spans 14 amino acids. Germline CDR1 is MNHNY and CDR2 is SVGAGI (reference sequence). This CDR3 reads CASSYWDNQETQYF. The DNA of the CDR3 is TGTGCCAGCAGTTACTGGGACAATCAGGAGACCCAGTACTTC.

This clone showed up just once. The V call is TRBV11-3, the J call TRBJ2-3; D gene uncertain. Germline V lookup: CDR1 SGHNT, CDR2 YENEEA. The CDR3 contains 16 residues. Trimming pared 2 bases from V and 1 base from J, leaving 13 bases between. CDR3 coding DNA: TGTGCCAGCAGCTTAACCCTCGGACGGGGCACAGATACGCAGTATTTT. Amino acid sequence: CASSLTLGRGTDTQYF.